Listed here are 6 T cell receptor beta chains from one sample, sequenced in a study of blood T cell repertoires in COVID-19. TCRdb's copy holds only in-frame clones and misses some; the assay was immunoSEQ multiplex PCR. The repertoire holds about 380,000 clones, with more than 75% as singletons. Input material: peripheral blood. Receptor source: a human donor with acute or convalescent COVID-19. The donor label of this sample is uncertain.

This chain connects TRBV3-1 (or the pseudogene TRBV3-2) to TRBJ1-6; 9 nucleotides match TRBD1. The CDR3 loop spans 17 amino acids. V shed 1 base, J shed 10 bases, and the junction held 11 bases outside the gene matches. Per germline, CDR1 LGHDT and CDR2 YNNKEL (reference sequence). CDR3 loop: CASSQGGQGFRGSPLHF. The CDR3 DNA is TGTGCCAGCAGCCAAGGGGGACAGGGTTTTCGGGGATCACCCCTCCACTTT.

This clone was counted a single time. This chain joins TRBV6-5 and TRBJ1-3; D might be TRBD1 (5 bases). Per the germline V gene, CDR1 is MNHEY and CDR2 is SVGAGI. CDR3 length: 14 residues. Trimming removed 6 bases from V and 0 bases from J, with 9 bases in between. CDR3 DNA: TGTGCCAGCAGGAAGACAGCCTCTGGAAACACCATATATTTT. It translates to CASRKTASGNTIYF.

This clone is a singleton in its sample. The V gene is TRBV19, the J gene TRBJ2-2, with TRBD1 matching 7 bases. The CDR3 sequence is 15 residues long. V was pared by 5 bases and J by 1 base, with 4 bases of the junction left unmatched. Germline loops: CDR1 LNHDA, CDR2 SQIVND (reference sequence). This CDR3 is CASSPDRVNTGELFF. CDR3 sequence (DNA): TGTGCCAGTAGTCCCGACAGGGTGAACACCGGGGAGCTGTTTTTT.

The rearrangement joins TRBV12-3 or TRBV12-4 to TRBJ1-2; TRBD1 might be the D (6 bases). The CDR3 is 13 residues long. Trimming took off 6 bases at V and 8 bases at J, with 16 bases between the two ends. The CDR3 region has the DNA TGTGCCAGCAGAACTCAGGGGATTGGGGGCTACACCTTC. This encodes CASRTQGIGGYTF.

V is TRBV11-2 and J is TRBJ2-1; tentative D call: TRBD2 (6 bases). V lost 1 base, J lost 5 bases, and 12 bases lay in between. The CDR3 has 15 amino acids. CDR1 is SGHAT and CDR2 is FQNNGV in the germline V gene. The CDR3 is CASSLGWASDNEQFF. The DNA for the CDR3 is TGTGCCAGCAGCTTAGGCTGGGCTAGCGACAATGAGCAGTTCTTC.

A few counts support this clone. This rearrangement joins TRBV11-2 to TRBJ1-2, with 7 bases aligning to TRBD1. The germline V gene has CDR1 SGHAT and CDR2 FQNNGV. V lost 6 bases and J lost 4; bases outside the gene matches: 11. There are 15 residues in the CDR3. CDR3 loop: CASRPTGEVAYGYTF. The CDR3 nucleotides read TGTGCCAGCAGGCCAACAGGGGAAGTGGCCTATGGCTACACCTTC.